Sequencing of this T cell receptor (beta chain) was carried out in a study of T cells in Graves' hyperthyroidism and ophthalmopathy (dated by TCRdb to the late 2010s). About the study as a whole: Peripheral blood samples were taken at initial diagnosis, before any treatment was given. A discovery cohort of 95 to 100 patients, about 40 with Graves' ophthalmopathy and 55 to 65 with stable Graves' hyperthyroidism, was used to find distinguishing TCR V-J signatures. Prospective prediction of ophthalmopathy was tested in an independent validation cohort of approximately 19 hyperthyroidism patients and 15 to 17 patients who later progressed to ophthalmopathy. The approximately 90 discovery patients were divided at random into training and test sets in a 7:3 ratio. Thyroid tissue and blood T-cell repertoires from about six Graves' hyperthyroidism patients were also compared in the study. Once sampling was done, hyperthyroidism patients were given methimazole at a starting dose of 30 mg daily, whereas ophthalmopathy patients were given high-dose intravenous methylprednisolone. The paper describes TCR Vbeta CDR3 sequencing of 140 or so peripheral blood samples, made up of 43 ophthalmopathy patients, around 78 hyperthyroidism patients and roughly 17 progressor patients.

The TCR beta CDR3 regions were amplified from RNA transcripts. A first-round RT-PCR of the TCR CDR3 used the HTBI primer set with the Qiagen OneStep RT-PCR kit. Libraries were constructed in a second round of multiplex PCR, after which size selection and purification were carried out. Sequencing of the libraries was done on an Illumina HiSeq2000 using paired-end 100 bp reads. As for the authors' bioinformatics: SOAPnuke was used to process the raw data, throwing out any read that contained adapters or uncalled bases, had a mean Phred below 15, or lacked an exact constant-primer or identifier match. High-quality paired reads were merged using COPE v1.2.5, and each unique nucleotide sequence was defined as a clonotype. MiTCR v1.1 was used to align clonotypes to the IMGT TRBV, TRBD and TRBJ reference segments. The analysis included only V-J combinations with a frequency above 0.0001, which together covered 99% to 99.2% of the repertoires. The TCS score was defined as the ratio of F50 (clonal expansion) to E x V (chaos), calculated using BLOSUM62-based TCRdist between CDR3 peptides within each V-J. Welch's t-statistics and random forest reduced roughly 500 V-J features to roughly 13, which were used in a naive Bayes classifier (R e1071). The raw public reads went through TCRdb reprocessing: fastp at Q25, MiXCR clone calling, in-frame beta chains kept. Rows are unified per CDR3 protein, each entry keeping the most common DNA and genes. The V and J calls here are based on TCRdb, not the publication. This sample is represented by around 420,000 distinct CDR3 sequences; around a sixth of them were singletons. The leading ten clones occupy around 7% of the sample.

This clonotype has ten or more counts. This receptor's antigen is unknown. There are no base qualities to consult, and no much larger clone falls within one base. Graves' hyperthyroidism was defined as stable when no progression to ophthalmopathy occurred over 18 months of follow-up. Hyperthyroidism patients were aged 18 to 65 years and newly diagnosed, with disease duration of less than 2 months. Exclusion was applied to patients with uncontrolled infections, other autoimmune diseases, pregnancy or lactation. Clinical symptoms, serum thyroxine and TRAb, thyroid ultrasound, and orbital computed tomography formed the basis for the diagnoses. PBMCs were isolated from roughly 10 ml of fresh peripheral blood by Ficoll-Paque density gradient centrifugation. Total RNA was extracted using Trizol reagent, and RNA quality was assessed on an Agilent 2100 Bioanalyzer. Points the paper makes about the study in general: A model built on a 13 V-J signature distinguished ophthalmopathy from stable hyperthyroidism, reaching about 88% sensitivity and under 84% specificity in cross-validation and 80%/75% in testing. Blood samples also contained most of the expanded thyroid clonotypes (frequency above 0.001), which suggests that blood repertoires may reflect thyroid immune responses. During validation, the model predicted progression to ophthalmopathy a median of approximately 6.5 months ahead of onset, with just under 71% sensitivity and less than 85% specificity. No statistical method was used to fix the sample size in advance, and group allocation was not hidden from the investigators.

The germline V and J ends show losses of 0 bases and 4 bases respectively, and no gene match explains 9 bases of the junction. Per the germline V gene (reference sequence), SGHNT is the CDR1 and YYREEE is the CDR2. Inclusive of the bounding cysteine and phenylalanine, the CDR3 is 16 residues long. The entry retains the CDR3 DNA only, 48 bases that are in frame from base 1. The chain uses TRBV5-4 and TRBJ2-5; 7 bases in the middle match TRBD1. The sample consisted of blood. This TCR was sampled from a woman between 18 and 29 years old with Graves' hyperthyroidism. The CDR3: CASSLANRGEGETQYF. The DNA reads as follows: TGTGCCAGCAGCTTGGCCAACAGGGGTGAAGGAGAGACCCAGTACTTC.